Listed below are T cell receptor beta chains from one sample, sequenced in a study of blood T cell repertoires in COVID-19. Profiled with immunoSEQ multiplex PCR; TCRdb holds only in-frame clones, not every one. This sample yields roughly 500,000 clones, of which approximately 87% are seen a single time; less than 2% belongs to the top ten. The sequenced sample was PBMCs or T cells enriched from blood (not recorded which). These receptors were collected from a woman aged 40-49 years who had recovered from COVID-19. Each CDR3 is given with its conserved first and last residue. A D gene is named only where the DNA matches it firmly. A row's size may be missing; if present it is once, few, many or a size class.

J: TRBJ1-6
V: TRBV30
D: TRBD1
size: -
CDR3: CAWSPTGGTYNSPLHF
DNA: TGTGCCTGGAGTCCGACAGGGGGGACCTATAATTCACCCCTCCACTTT

J: TRBJ2-7
V: TRBV5-1
D: TRBD2
size: once
CDR3: CASGGNLAGGGHEQYF
DNA: TGCGCCAGCGGAGGGAATCTAGCGGGAGGTGGTCACGAGCAGTACTTC

J: TRBJ2-7
V: TRBV3-1/TRBV3-2
D: TRBD1
size: -
CDR3: CASSSPGQGSYEQYF
DNA: TGTGCCAGCAGCTCACCGGGACAGGGCTCCTACGAGCAGTACTTC

J: TRBJ1-1
V: TRBV10-2
D: -
size: -
CDR3: CASSHRAEAFF
DNA: TGCGCCAGCAGTCACAGGGCTGAAGCTTTCTTT

J: TRBJ2-7
V: TRBV5-1
D: TRBD1
size: -
CDR3: CASSWGTGAGEQYF
DNA: TGCGCCAGCAGCTGGGGGACAGGGGCGGGCGAGCAGTACTTC

J: TRBJ2-7
V: TRBV10-3
D: TRBD2
size: -
CDR3: CASGSGGLREQYF
DNA: TGTGCCTCCGGGTCGGGAGGGTTGCGCGAGCAGTACTTC

J: TRBJ2-7
V: TRBV6-5
D: -
size: -
CDR3: CASSSFSYEQYF
DNA: TGTGCCAGCAGTTCATTTTCCTACGAGCAGTACTTC

J: TRBJ1-1
V: TRBV27
D: -
size: -
CDR3: CASSPRGNTEAFF
DNA: TGTGCCAGCAGTCCGCGTGGGAACACTGAAGCTTTCTTT

J: TRBJ1-1
V: TRBV29-1
D: -
size: -
CDR3: CSVKGKNREAFF
DNA: TGCAGCGTCAAGGGGAAAAACCGGGAAGCTTTCTTT

J: TRBJ2-1
V: TRBV18
D: TRBD1
size: -
CDR3: CASSRDRVDEQFF
DNA: TGTGCCAGCTCCCGGGACAGGGTAGATGAGCAGTTCTTC

J: TRBJ1-2
V: TRBV11-3
D: -
size: -
CDR3: CASSLGRGSYGYTF
DNA: TGTGCCAGCAGCTTGGGTAGGGGGAGCTATGGCTACACCTTC

J: TRBJ1-4
V: TRBV4-2
D: -
size: -
CDR3: CASSQDLAENEKLFF
DNA: TGTGCCAGCAGCCAAGACTTGGCAGAAAATGAAAAACTGTTTTTT

J: TRBJ2-1
V: TRBV5-5
D: -
size: many
CDR3: CASSPSPDSYNEQFF
DNA: TGTGCCAGCAGCCCGTCGCCAGACTCCTACAATGAGCAGTTCTTC

J: TRBJ1-3
V: TRBV13
D: -
size: few
CDR3: CASSLATRSGNTIYF
DNA: TGTGCCAGCAGCTTAGCGACTCGCTCTGGAAACACCATATATTTT